What follows is one T cell receptor beta chain and its context. No cognate antigen has been identified for it. Base qualities were left out, and no much larger clone turns up one base away. In the prospective study, participants were roughly 18 to 100 years old, resided in 20 to 30 geographic areas of the United States, and were enrolled through a virtual design. In the prospective study, participants were assigned to cohorts based on the clinical history participants reported in a screening survey and a study questionnaire. For ImmuneRACE Cohort 3, a participant was defined as recovered based on two consecutive negative NP/OP PCR tests, clearance by a healthcare professional, or resolution of symptoms. In the prospective study, mobile phlebotomists collected whole blood, serum and a nasopharyngeal or oropharyngeal swab from each participant. Participants in the prospective study had the option to provide additional blood draws and questionnaires over an approximately 2-month period. Blood samples from the prospective study were shipped frozen or at room temperature prior to DNA extraction.

This sample is part of a study of blood T cell repertoires in COVID-19 (dated by TCRdb to 2018 to 2021). Regarding the research as a whole: Collaborator samples came from the United States, Italy and Spain and covered acute and convalescent phases of COVID-19. The material from the prospective study consisted of cDNA or gDNA derived from T cells, B-cell-depleted T cells, or PBMCs. The repertoires were released in a freely available public database intended as a resource for research on the immune response to SARS-CoV-2. Where available, HLA class I and class II types were taken from metadata supplied by the sample provider and were not determined by assay-based typing. Nearly every sample came with metadata listing a de-identified subject ID, COVID-19 status, age in years and sex. The samples were drawn from the first 160 participants of the ongoing ImmuneRACE study and from some 1,300 subjects provided by 6 global collaborators. Subjects who had been exposed to COVID-19, were actively infected with it, or had recovered from it provided the deeply sampled blood TCRbeta repertoires that made up the dataset.

TCRbeta CDR3 regions were amplified from genomic DNA by means of the immunoSEQ Assay, a bias-controlled multiplex PCR. Per the original workflow: Nucleated cell counts per sample were estimated from amplification of reference gene primers within the assay. To quantify the absolute abundance of each unique TCRbeta CDR3 rearrangement, sequence reads were collapsed and filtered. For each sample, productive Simpson clonality was calculated as the square root of Simpson's diversity index over productive rearrangements. TCRdb limited this immuneACCESS table to in-frame rearrangements with V and J called. A share of clones is missing; checked studies link under half to unresolved V genes, and the rest is unexplained. V and J calls and clone size come straight from that table; D and trimming were deduced from the DNA. Present in this sample are 160,000 or so clones, less than 85% of which were seen just once. The ten biggest clones cover 18% of the sample.

Study-level results and caveats: How much clinical and demographic metadata was included differed by source and by participant, and the metadata was provided uncurated.

V and J are truncated by 1 base and 2 bases respectively, leaving an intervening sequence of 7 bases. CDR1 LGHDT and CDR2 YNNKEL were looked up in the germline V gene (reference sequence). The CDR3 has 14 amino acids, counting the end cysteine and phenylalanine. The sequence is cut down to CDR3 DNA, 42 bases in frame from base 1. The specimen was PBMCs or T cells enriched from blood (not recorded which). The source is a man in his 60s who had recovered from COVID-19. The rearranged segments are TRBV3-1 (or the pseudogene TRBV3-2) and TRBJ2-3, with the D gene too uncertain to name. CDR3 protein: CASSQVGLTDTQYF. In nucleotide form, the sequence is TGTGCCAGCAGCCAAGTGGGCCTCACAGATACGCAGTATTTT.